Presented here are 30 T cell receptor beta chains from one specimen sequenced in a study of neoadjuvant anti-PD-1 for oral cavity cancer. Generated by immunoSEQ multiplex PCR, the TCRdb table keeps only in-frame clones and is missing some. The sample lists about 62,000 clones; 65% to 80% were seen once. The source material was PBMCs, sampled before nivolumab (anti-PD-1) treatment. These receptors were collected from a person aged 35-79 years with oral cavity squamous cell carcinoma.

This clone came up once. The chain recombines TRBV4-1 with TRBJ1-2; tentatively, D is TRBD1 (6 bases). Germline-derived CDR1 and CDR2 are MGHRA and YSYEKL. The CDR3 sequence is 16 residues long. The V end was cut by 4 bases, the J end by 1 base, with 16 bases between. CDR3: CASSPPIKQGNYGYTF. The CDR3 coding sequence is TGCGCCAGCAGCCCCCCCATCAAACAGGGTAACTATGGCTACACCTTC.

V gene TRBV6-6 combines with J gene TRBJ2-1, with 10 nucleotides matching TRBD1. V lost 6 bases, J lost 5 bases, and 10 bases stayed unmatched. This CDR3 region has 16 residues. The germline gives CDR1 MNHNY, CDR2 SVGAGI (reference sequence). The CDR3 sequence is CASRPSDRGRDNEQFF. CDR3 DNA: TGTGCCAGCAGGCCGAGCGACAGGGGGCGGGACAATGAGCAGTTCTTC.

The gene calls are TRBV5-1 and TRBJ2-7, with D perhaps assigned TRBD1 or TRBD2 (5 bases each). The ends were cut back, 0 bases at V and 0 bases at J, with 13 bases in the middle. The CDR3 runs 16 residues. Germline-derived CDR1 and CDR2 are SGHRS and YFSETQ. The CDR3 nucleotides read TGCGCCAGCAGCTTGGATGAGGGGTACGCCTCCTACGAGCAGTACTTC. Translation: CASSLDEGYASYEQYF.

The chain employs TRBV14 and TRBJ2-2; 12 bases match TRBD2. CDR3 length: 16 residues. Germline V gene lookup returns CDR1 SGHDN and CDR2 FVKESK. Unmatched junction bases numbered 6, after V lost 4 bases and J lost 6 bases. Here the CDR3 DNA reads TGTGCCAGCAGCCGGCGACTAGCGGGAGATTCCGGGGAGCTGTTTTTT. This encodes CASSRRLAGDSGELFF.

V gene TRBV15 combines with J gene TRBJ2-5, with TRBD2 matching over 7 bases. The junction had 6 bases not matched to a gene; V was cut back by 0 bases and J by 5 bases. CDR1 and CDR2 (germline): LNHNV, YYDKDF (reference sequence). The CDR3 has 15 amino acids. Here the CDR3 reads CATSRDRAGVETQYF. The CDR3 DNA sequence: TGTGCCACCAGCAGAGATCGGGCGGGAGTCGAGACCCAGTACTTC.

The chain is built from TRBV27 and TRBJ2-6; D is unclear. The CDR3 runs to 15 residues. V lost 1 base to trimming and J lost 2 bases, with 6 bases between them. The germline V gene has CDR1 MNHEY and CDR2 SMNVEV (reference sequence). The CDR3 protein is CASSLLGAGANVLTF. For the CDR3, the DNA is TGTGCCAGCAGTTTATTGGGCGCTGGGGCCAACGTCCTGACTTTC.

The V and J genes are TRBV9 and TRBJ1-5; 7 bases agree with TRBD1. J was trimmed by 9 bases and V by 0 bases; bases with no gene match: 9. The CDR3 totals 15 residues. Germline V gene sequence: CDR1 SGDLS, CDR2 YYNGEE. The CDR3 here is CASSVGEGAYAPQHF. As DNA, the CDR3 is TGTGCCAGCAGCGTAGGGGAGGGGGCCTACGCGCCCCAGCATTTT.

CDR3 loop: CASSFRQGANSPLHF. CDR3 nucleotide sequence: TGTGCCAGCAGCTTCAGACAGGGGGCTAATTCACCCCTCCACTTT. The rearrangement links TRBV9 to TRBJ1-6; 10 bases match TRBD1. J gave up 6 bases and V 4 bases, and 4 bases lay outside the gene matches. This CDR3 is built from 15 residues. Germline values: CDR1 SGDLS, CDR2 YYNGEE.

The gene calls are TRBV12-5 and TRBJ2-5, with 7 nucleotides matching TRBD2. Looked up from germline, CDR1 is LGHNT and CDR2 is FRNRAP. V was pared by 5 bases and J by 5 bases, with 11 bases of the junction left unmatched. The CDR3 extends over 15 amino acids. CDR3 sequence (DNA): TGTGCTAGTGGTCTCTCCGGGTGGGAGGGGGAGACCCAGTACTTC. Translating gives CASGLSGWEGETQYF.

This chain connects TRBV25-1 to TRBJ2-5; TRBD1 matches at 7 bases. CDR1 and CDR2 from the germline V gene are MGHDK and SYGVNS. The junction had 4 bases not matched to a gene; V was cut back by 5 bases and J by 1 base. The CDR3 has 14 amino acids. The CDR3 is CASSQGQFQETQYF. In DNA form, the CDR3 reads TGTGCCAGCAGTCAGGGACAGTTCCAAGAGACCCAGTACTTC.

CDR3 amino acids: CASSLATANSPLHF. The CDR3, as DNA: TGTGCCAGCAGCTTAGCGACAGCCAATTCACCCCTCCACTTT. V and J are TRBV7-2 and TRBJ1-6, with a possible D match to TRBD1 (5 bases). V lost 0 bases to trimming and J lost 7 bases, with 7 bases between them. The CDR3 is made up of 14 amino acids. Germline V gene data show CDR1 as SGHTA and CDR2 as FQGNSA.

This clone was seen more than once but under ten times. The V and J genes are TRBV7-9 and TRBJ1-6; 10 bases line up with TRBD1. The CDR3 is 15 residues long. From germline, CDR1 is SEHNR and CDR2 FQNEAQ (reference sequence). V gave up 5 bases and J gave up 12 bases; unmatched junction bases: 10. Here the CDR3 DNA reads TGTGCCAGCAGCAGGGAGACAGGGGGCCTTATACCCCTCCACTTT. Translated: CASSRETGGLIPLHF.

The V call is TRBV14, the J call TRBJ1-1, with a tentative D call TRBD1 (6 bases). V lost 4 bases and J lost 4, with 16 bases in between. Germline CDR1 and CDR2: SGHDN and FVKESK. The CDR3 sequence is 15 residues long. CDR3 sequence: CASSPNAGGGTEAFF. CDR3 in DNA: TGTGCCAGCAGCCCCAACGCGGGAGGGGGCACTGAAGCTTTCTTT.

This clone is medium-sized in the sample. J is TRBJ1-6 and V is TRBV27; D is ambiguous. From germline, CDR1 is MNHEY and CDR2 SMNVEV (reference sequence). The CDR3 has 14 amino acids. The germline V and J ends were trimmed by 3 bases and 9 bases, with 12 bases remaining between them. CDR3 DNA sequence: TGTGCCAGCAGTTTTCGAGCAAGCGGTTCACCCCTCCACTTT. Translating it yields CASSFRASGSPLHF.

V usage is TRBV28 and J usage is TRBJ1-5; D not resolved. With 6 bases removed from V and 0 bases from J, the gap between germline ends came to 6 bases. Looked up from germline, CDR1 is MDHEN and CDR2 is SYDVKM. The CDR3 has 13 residues. The CDR3: CASRPDSNQPQHF. CDR3 sequence (DNA): TGTGCCAGCAGGCCGGATAGCAATCAGCCCCAGCATTTT.

J is TRBJ1-5 and V is TRBV27, with a weak D call TRBD1 (5 bases). Germline CDR1 and CDR2: MNHEY and SMNVEV (reference sequence). Trimming removed 2 bases at V and 7 bases at J, with 12 bases between. The CDR3 loop spans 14 amino acids. CDR3 amino acids: CASSLQQGRQPQHF. DNA of the CDR3: TGTGCCAGCAGTTTACAGCAGGGAAGGCAGCCCCAGCATTTT.

This sequence joins TRBV28 and TRBJ1-1; D may be TRBD1 (5 bases). The CDR3 has 13 residues. V lost 3 bases, J lost 8 bases, and 13 bases lay in between. From germline, CDR1 is MDHEN and CDR2 SYDVKM. The CDR3 DNA is TGTGCCAGCAGTTTCGGTGGGCAGGGCGAAGCTTTCTTT. Translating it yields CASSFGGQGEAFF.

The rearrangement joins TRBV5-1 to TRBJ2-5; D call uncertain. The CDR3 loop spans 15 amino acids. V was clipped by 0 bases and J by 5 bases, with 14 bases between them. Germline V gene sequence: CDR1 SGHRS, CDR2 YFSETQ. DNA of the CDR3: TGCGCCAGCAGCTTGGGTGCAGTGTATTCCGAGACCCAGTACTTC. This codes for CASSLGAVYSETQYF.

The rearrangement links TRBV5-1 to TRBJ1-2; 8 nucleotides match TRBD1. The CDR3 runs 14 residues. The germline gives CDR1 SGHRS, CDR2 YFSETQ. J gave up 4 bases and V 4 bases, and 6 bases lay outside the gene matches. CDR3 sequence (DNA): TGCGCCAGCAGCCGGGACAGGAGTACCTATGGCTACACCTTC. Translation: CASSRDRSTYGYTF. Drawing the rest from reference TRBV5-1 and TRBJ1-2, the complete variable domain is KAGVTQTPRYLIKTRGQQVTLSCSPISGHRSVSWYQQTPGQGLQFLFEYFSETQRNKGNFPGRFSGRQFSNSRSEMNVSTLELGDSALYLCASSRDRSTYGYTFGSGTRLTVV.

V and J are TRBV28 and TRBJ1-2; a possible D gene is TRBD1 (5 bases). CDR1 MDHEN and CDR2 SYDVKM come from the germline V gene. This CDR3 contains 15 residues. Trimming removed 7 bases at V and 2 bases at J, with 17 bases between. The CDR3 nucleotides read TGTGCCAGCACCCTCGCGGGGGGAGGAAACTATGGCTACACCTTC. Translated, it gives CASTLAGGGNYGYTF.

This chain connects TRBV28 to TRBJ1-2, with D possibly matching TRBD1 (5 bases). CDR3 length: 17 amino acids. The germline V gene has CDR1 MDHEN and CDR2 SYDVKM. The V end lost 5 bases, the J end lost 2 bases, and 21 bases lay between the germline ends. The CDR3 protein is CASSPQGLGARNYGYTF. The CDR3 nucleotides read TGTGCCAGCAGTCCCCAGGGTCTAGGGGCCAGAAACTATGGCTACACCTTC.

V usage is TRBV5-6 and J usage is TRBJ1-6; D perhaps matches TRBD1 (5 bases). Trimming cost V 2 bases and J 0 bases, with 15 bases left between them. The CDR3 extends over 18 amino acids. From germline, CDR1 is SGHDT and CDR2 YYEEEE. The CDR3 spells CASSLWGRTLSYNSPLHF. DNA for the CDR3: TGTGCCAGCAGCTTATGGGGCAGGACCCTCTCCTATAATTCACCCCTCCACTTT.

The gene calls are TRBV28 and TRBJ1-6, with a possible D match to TRBD1 (6 bases). CDR1 and CDR2 (germline): MDHEN, SYDVKM. V dropped 2 bases and J dropped 13 bases, with 21 bases sitting between them. This CDR3 is 16 amino acids long. The DNA of the CDR3 is TGTGCCAGCAGTTTACGACAGGATTTATTAGTGTTCCCCCTCCACTTT. It translates to CASSLRQDLLVFPLHF. The complete variable domain, with remaining parts taken from reference TRBV28 and TRBJ1-6, reads DVKVTQSSRYLVKRTGEKVFLECVQDMDHENMFWYRQDPGLGLRLIYFSYDVKMKEKGDIPEGYSVSREKKERFSLILESASTNQTSMYLCASSLRQDLLVFPLHFGNGTRLTVT.

The chain has TRBV9 and TRBJ2-1; TRBD2 is a possible D gene (7 bases). Germline values: CDR1 SGDLS, CDR2 YYNGEE. The CDR3 consists of 13 residues. V was clipped by 2 bases and J by 7 bases, with 10 bases between them. The CDR3 is CASSVGGPNEQFF. The CDR3 region has the DNA TGTGCCAGCAGCGTCGGGGGGCCGAATGAGCAGTTCTTC.

This clone was seen only once. This chain uses TRBV12-5 with TRBJ1-4, with 7 bases matching TRBD1. The CDR3 runs to 15 residues. Germline loops: CDR1 LGHNT, CDR2 FRNRAP. The V gene end was trimmed by 6 bases and the J gene end by 8 bases; junction bases not matched to a gene: 12. CDR3 nucleotides: TGTGCTAGTGGATCCCAGGGGGGGGCGCGGGAAAAACTGTTTTTT. Amino acids: CASGSQGGAREKLFF.

The chain carries TRBV29-1 and TRBJ2-4; D unresolved. The CDR3 has 15 residues. Trimming took off 2 bases at V and 0 bases at J, with 11 bases between the two ends. Germline assignment: CDR1 SQVTM and CDR2 ANQGSEA. The CDR3 loop is CSVETDNSAKNIQYF. DNA for the CDR3: TGCAGCGTTGAAACCGATAACTCAGCCAAAAACATTCAGTACTTC.

Here the CDR3 DNA reads TGTGCCAGTAGTACTTTATCAGGGGATCACTCTGGAAACACCATATATTTT. Translating gives CASSTLSGDHSGNTIYF. The J gene is TRBJ1-3, the V gene TRBV19; D may be TRBD1 (6 bases). The germline V and J ends were trimmed by 4 bases and 0 bases, with 16 bases remaining between them. Germline V gives CDR1 LNHDA, CDR2 SQIVND (reference sequence). The CDR3 extends over 17 amino acids.

This clone was seen a few times. The V gene is TRBV14, the J gene TRBJ1-1; D remains ambiguous. Germline V gene data show CDR1 as SGHDN and CDR2 as FVKESK. V was pared by 4 bases and J by 3 bases, with 15 bases between. The CDR3 loop spans 15 amino acids. The CDR3 is CASSLAPLEDTEAFF. As DNA, the CDR3 is TGTGCCAGCAGCCTCGCCCCCCTTGAAGACACTGAAGCTTTCTTT.

This clone was seen a handful of times. V is TRBV5-4 and J is TRBJ2-5; 8 bases line up with TRBD2. The CDR3 sequence is 17 residues long. Trimming cost V 1 base and J 2 bases; bases outside gene matches: 10. In germline, CDR1 is SGHNT, CDR2 YYREEE (reference sequence). CDR3: CASSLKAGPGGQETQYF. CDR3 nucleotide sequence: TGTGCCAGCAGCTTGAAAGCGGGGCCGGGAGGGCAAGAGACCCAGTACTTC.

The chain carries TRBV5-4 and TRBJ1-1; a possible D gene is TRBD1 (5 bases). V lost 4 bases to trimming and J lost 0 bases, with 13 bases between them. The CDR3 covers 15 residues. The germline V gene has CDR1 SGHNT and CDR2 YYREEE (reference sequence). This CDR3 is CASSPIDRVNTEAFF. DNA of the CDR3: TGTGCCAGCAGCCCCATTGACAGAGTGAACACTGAAGCTTTCTTT. The full variable domain, its missing parts supplied by reference TRBV5-4 and TRBJ1-1, is ETGVTQSPTHLIKTRGQQVTLRCSSQSGHNTVSWYQQALGQGPQFIFQYYREEENGRGNFPPRFSGLQFPNYSSELNVNALELDDSALYLCASSPIDRVNTEAFFGQGTRLTVV.